The 31 T cell receptor beta chains presented below share a single source sample, sequenced in a study of CD8 T cells in Susac syndrome. Reverse transcription of roughly 0.5 to 1 ug RNA used random hexamers. One entry per CDR3 protein results from TCRdb running MiXCR on the immunoSEQ multiplex PCR reads. This sample carries roughly 84,000 distinct CDR3 sequences, 90% to 97% of them seen once, and the ten largest clones take about 0.41%. Sequencing used CD8+ T cells from PBMCs. These receptors were obtained from a human donor with Susac syndrome.

V gene TRBV10-3 combines with J gene TRBJ1-1; TRBD1 is a possible D gene (5 bases). Trimming shortened V by 8 bases and J by 1 base, and 11 bases separated the two germline ends. From germline, CDR1 is ENHRY and CDR2 SYGVKD. The CDR3 loop spans 13 amino acids. CDR3 residues: CAIGAPGNTEAFF. In DNA form, the CDR3 reads TGTGCCATCGGGGCTCCCGGGAACACTGAAGCTTTCTTT.

The V and J genes are TRBV10-3 and TRBJ2-7, with D maybe TRBD2 (6 bases). This CDR3 spans 12 amino acids. The V gene lost 7 bases and the J gene lost 6 bases, with 13 bases spanning the gap. Per the germline V gene, CDR1 is ENHRY and CDR2 is SYGVKD. CDR3 protein: CAITAGRGEQYF. Written as DNA, the CDR3 is TGTGCCATCACGGCCGGGAGAGGCGAGCAGTACTTC.

CDR3 nucleotide sequence: TGCAGCGTTGAGGGGGGAAGCACAGATACGCAGTATTTT. Translation: CSVEGGSTDTQYF. The rearrangement uses TRBV29-1 and TRBJ2-3, with a tentative D call TRBD2 (6 bases). The germline gives CDR1 SQVTM, CDR2 ANQGSEA. V lost 3 bases and J 0 bases, leaving 7 bases between the germline ends. This CDR3 contains 13 residues.

This rearrangement joins TRBV3-1 to TRBJ2-7; D unclear. Germline V CDR1 and CDR2: LGHDT, YNNKEL (reference sequence). Deletions cut 3 bases from V and 1 base from J, with 19 bases between. The CDR3 runs to 17 residues. CDR3 residues: CASSHAGRGGSSYEQYF. Here the CDR3 DNA reads TGTGCCAGCAGCCACGCCGGCCGAGGCGGAAGTTCCTACGAGCAGTACTTC.

This chain uses TRBV13 with TRBJ2-5; weak D call: TRBD1 (5 bases). CDR1 is PRHDT, CDR2 FYEKMQ, per germline (reference sequence). This CDR3 contains 13 residues. V was trimmed by 5 bases and J by 5 bases, leaving 12 bases between them. CDR3 bases: TGTGCCAGCAGCAGCAGGGCGGCGGAGACCCAGTACTTC. It yields the protein CASSSRAAETQYF.

Only one count was recorded for this clonotype. The rearrangement links TRBV15 to TRBJ2-1; TRBD1 might be the D (5 bases). CDR1 is LNHNV and CDR2 is YYDKDF in the germline V gene (reference sequence). The CDR3 length is 15 residues. V lost 0 bases, J lost 1 base, and 7 bases lay in between. The CDR3 is CATSRDRESYNEQFF. CDR3 DNA sequence: TGTGCCACCAGCAGAGACAGGGAATCCTACAATGAGCAGTTCTTC.

The chain carries TRBV7-6 and TRBJ2-5; D is undetermined. V lost 7 bases and J lost 0, with 9 bases in between. Germline lookup yields CDR1 SGHVS and CDR2 FNYEAQ. This CDR3 is 13 amino acids long. This CDR3 is CASIGPNQETQYF. The CDR3 DNA is TGTGCCAGCATAGGTCCTAACCAAGAGACCCAGTACTTC. Full variable domain (outside the CDR3, taken from reference TRBV7-6 and TRBJ2-5): GAGVSQSPRYKVTKRGQDVALRCDPISGHVSLYWYRQALGQGPEFLTYFNYEAQQDKSGLPNDRFSAERPEGSISTLTIQRTEQRDSAMYRCASIGPNQETQYFGPGTRLLVL.

The chain couples TRBV21-1 to TRBJ2-1; the D segment call TRBD1 is taken from the table without a DNA check. TRBV21-1 is a known pseudogene. The CDR3 has 17 residues. This CDR3 is CASSKGTGGLSYNEQFF. The CDR3 DNA reads as TGTGCCAGCAGCAAAGGGACAGGGGGCCTCTCCTACAATGAGCAGTTCTTC.

Here the CDR3 DNA reads TGTGCCAGCACCACGGCGGAGACTGAAGCTTTCTTT. Translation gives CASTTAETEAFF. This sequence joins TRBV12-3 or TRBV12-4 and TRBJ1-1; D uncertain. The CDR3 covers 12 residues. The V gene lost 7 bases and the J gene lost 5 bases, with 11 bases spanning the gap.

The V gene is TRBV20-1, the J gene TRBJ1-2; D call uncertain. The germline V gene has CDR1 DFQATT and CDR2 SNEGSKA (reference sequence). Trimming took 2 bases from V and 1 from J, leaving 2 bases between them. The CDR3 spans 11 residues. The CDR3 loop reads CSARINYGYTF. DNA of the CDR3: TGCAGTGCTAGAATTAACTATGGCTACACCTTC.

The V and J genes are TRBV4-3 and TRBJ2-5, with TRBD1 matching over 7 bases. Germline V gene data show CDR1 as LGHNA and CDR2 as YSLEER. V shed 2 bases and J 5 bases; nucleotides not matched to a gene: 8. The CDR3 totals 15 residues. The CDR3 sequence is CASSQNRGPGETQYF. CDR3 DNA sequence: TGCGCCAGCAGCCAAAACAGGGGTCCGGGGGAGACCCAGTACTTC.

The chain recombines TRBV27 with TRBJ2-1; 9 nucleotides match TRBD1. This CDR3 has 15 residues. CDR1 is MNHEY, CDR2 SMNVEV, per germline (reference sequence). Trimming at V came to 6 bases and at J to 7 bases, leaving 10 bases not matched to a gene. CDR3 protein: CASRLGQGGLNEQFF. DNA of the CDR3: TGTGCCAGCAGGCTGGGACAGGGAGGACTAAATGAGCAGTTCTTC.

The chain couples TRBV15 to TRBJ1-4; 7 bases map to TRBD1. The germline CDR1 and CDR2 sequences are LNHNV and YYDKDF (reference sequence). The CDR3 extends over 15 amino acids. Trimming removed 5 bases from V and 5 bases from J; junction bases left unmatched: 8. The CDR3 region has the DNA TGTGCCACCAGCGGAACCGGGACAGACAATGAAAAACTGTTTTTT. Protein product: CATSGTGTDNEKLFF.

This rearrangement joins TRBV7-6 to TRBJ2-7; possibly TRBD1 for D (5 bases). With 4 bases removed from V and 3 bases from J, the gap between germline ends came to 10 bases. From germline, CDR1 is SGHVS and CDR2 FNYEAQ. The CDR3 length is 13 residues. The CDR3 nucleotides are TGTGCCAGCAGCTGCCAGGGATGCTACGAGCAGTACTTC. It yields the protein CASSCQGCYEQYF. Complete variable domain (other parts from reference TRBV7-6 and TRBJ2-7): GAGVSQSPRYKVTKRGQDVALRCDPISGHVSLYWYRQALGQGPEFLTYFNYEAQQDKSGLPNDRFSAERPEGSISTLTIQRTEQRDSAMYRCASSCQGCYEQYFGPGTRLTVT.

V is TRBV7-9 and J is TRBJ1-2; D is perhaps TRBD1 (5 bases). V lost 5 bases to trimming and J lost 6 bases, with 13 bases between them. This CDR3 has 13 amino acids. Germline CDR1 reads SEHNR; CDR2 reads FQNEAQ (reference sequence). The CDR3 sequence is CASSPAGSDGYTF. The CDR3, as DNA: TGTGCCAGCAGCCCGGCAGGGAGCGATGGCTACACCTTC.

The chain is built from TRBV20-1 and TRBJ2-7, with 12 bases that match TRBD2. Germline V lookup: CDR1 DFQATT, CDR2 SNEGSKA (reference sequence). V gave up 1 base and J gave up 1 base; unmatched junction bases: 2. CDR3 size: 15 residues. CDR3 amino acids: CSARVLAGGSYEQYF. CDR3 nucleotides: TGCAGTGCTAGAGTACTAGCGGGAGGATCCTACGAGCAGTACTTC.

The chain combines TRBV11-1 with TRBJ2-3; unclear D gene. Between the trimmed V and J ends, which lost 1 base and 3 bases, there was a span of 8 bases. The CDR3 extends over 14 amino acids. Germline values: CDR1 SGHAT, CDR2 FQDESV (reference sequence). The CDR3 bases are TGTGCCAGCAGCTTAGTAGCTGTAACAGATACGCAGTATTTT. Residues: CASSLVAVTDTQYF.

The rearrangement links TRBV30 to TRBJ2-7; 10 positions match TRBD1. V trimming: 4 bases; J trimming: 3 bases; junction bases outside the gene matches: 6. Germline values: CDR1 GTSNPN, CDR2 SVGIG (reference sequence). CDR3 length equals 14 residues. CDR3 in DNA: TGTGCCTGGAACCCGACAGGGGGCGGCTACGAGCAGTACTTC. This encodes CAWNPTGGGYEQYF.

The chain couples TRBV6-2 or TRBV6-3 to TRBJ1-2; D is undetermined. Germline lookup yields CDR1 MNHEY and CDR2 SVGEGT. V was shortened by 6 bases and J by 3 bases, with 14 bases between the two germline ends. The length of the CDR3 is 14 residues. DNA of the CDR3: TGTGCCAGCAGCCCGACCCAGGCAGACTATGGCTACACCTTC. The encoded protein is CASSPTQADYGYTF.

The rearrangement joins TRBV13 to TRBJ1-2; D is possibly TRBD1 (5 bases). The CDR3 is made up of 13 amino acids. V shed 11 bases and J shed 6 bases, with 19 bases lying between them. The germline V gene has CDR1 PRHDT and CDR2 FYEKMQ (reference sequence). CDR3 protein: CAAWAGQPHGYTF. The CDR3 DNA reads TGTGCCGCGTGGGCGGGGCAGCCTCATGGCTACACCTTC.

The chain couples TRBV27 to TRBJ2-2, with 8 bases matching TRBD2. There are 15 residues in the CDR3. Germline V lookup: CDR1 MNHEY, CDR2 SMNVEV (reference sequence). J was trimmed by 0 bases and V by 10 bases; bases with no gene match: 7. The CDR3 DNA sequence: TGTGCCACCGCGGCGGGGGGCCCGAACACCGGGGAGCTGTTTTTT. Its translation is CATAAGGPNTGELFF.

The rearrangement links TRBV9 to TRBJ2-5; D call uncertain. This CDR3 region has 13 residues. Germline-derived CDR1 and CDR2 are SGDLS and YYNGEE. With 0 bases removed from V and 3 bases from J, the gap between germline ends came to 6 bases. CDR3: CASSVANKETQYF. For the CDR3, the DNA is TGTGCCAGCAGCGTAGCGAATAAAGAGACCCAGTACTTC.

The rearrangement joins TRBV29-1 to TRBJ2-1; D unclear. This CDR3 comprises 10 residues. V was pared by 4 bases and J by 12 bases, with 10 bases between. Germline V lookup: CDR1 SQVTM, CDR2 ANQGSEA. The chain's CDR3 is CSVVEYGQFF. CDR3 nucleotides: TGCAGCGTTGTGGAGTATGGGCAGTTCTTC.

This chain joins TRBV15 and TRBJ2-3; 9 nucleotides line up with TRBD1. The CDR3 totals 15 residues. With V trimmed by 0 bases and J by 5 bases, 3 bases remained unmatched. Germline CDR1 is LNHNV and CDR2 is YYDKDF (reference sequence). The chain's CDR3 is CATSRDDRGGDTQYF. For the CDR3, the DNA is TGTGCCACCAGCAGAGATGACAGGGGGGGAGATACGCAGTATTTT.

CDR3 coding DNA: TGTGCCAGCAGCCCCCCCTCCAATTACAGGCCCTGGTCCTACAATGAGCAGTTCTTC. Translation: CASSPPSNYRPWSYNEQFF. The chain joins TRBV28 to TRBJ2-1; a possible D gene is TRBD1 (5 bases). The CDR3 length is 19 residues. Germline CDR1 MDHEN, CDR2 SYDVKM. V lost 6 bases to trimming and J lost 1 base, with 25 bases between them.

The genes are TRBV12-3 or TRBV12-4 and TRBJ1-5, with D hard to call. V was clipped by 3 bases and J by 5 bases, with 8 bases between them. The CDR3 runs to 13 residues. The CDR3 spells CASSLAGHQPQHF. The CDR3 DNA reads as TGTGCCAGCAGTTTGGCAGGCCATCAGCCCCAGCATTTT.

This clonotype was recorded once. The CDR3 region has the DNA TGCAGCGTGGGACAGGGCTATGGCTACACCTTC. It is translated as CSVGQGYGYTF. The V call is TRBV29-1, the J call TRBJ1-2; 9 bases agree with TRBD1. V lost 6 bases, J lost 4 bases, and 0 bases stayed unmatched. The CDR3 extends over 11 amino acids. CDR1 and CDR2 from the germline V gene are SQVTM and ANQGSEA.

The chain is built from TRBV20-1 and TRBJ2-5; TRBD1 matches 10 bases. The CDR3 totals 16 residues. Germline V lookup: CDR1 DFQATT, CDR2 SNEGSKA (reference sequence). V lost 6 bases to trimming and J lost 5 bases; unmatched junction nucleotides: 15. For the CDR3, the DNA is TGCAGTGCCCCCTGGGGGACAGGGGACCCCGGGGAGACCCAGTACTTC. Translation: CSAPWGTGDPGETQYF.

The V gene is TRBV20-1, the J gene TRBJ2-5; no reliable D call. The CDR3 extends over 15 amino acids. Looked up from germline, CDR1 is DFQATT and CDR2 is SNEGSKA (reference sequence). V dropped 0 bases and J dropped 1 base, with 12 bases sitting between them. This chain's CDR3 is CSARDWVGSQETQYF. As DNA, the CDR3 is TGCAGTGCTAGAGATTGGGTTGGCAGCCAAGAGACCCAGTACTTC.

The genes are TRBV19 and TRBJ1-5, with 7 bases lining up with TRBD1. With 5 bases clipped from V and 0 bases from J, the junction kept 4 bases outside the gene matches. This CDR3 has 15 amino acids. Germline V gene data show CDR1 as LNHDA and CDR2 as SQIVND (reference sequence). This chain's CDR3 is CASSYGTASNQPQHF. CDR3 nucleotides: TGTGCCAGTAGTTACGGGACAGCTAGCAATCAGCCCCAGCATTTT.

CDR3 sequence (DNA): TGCAGTGCTAGAGTCGACAGGGGAGGATCACCCCTCCACTTT. This sequence encodes CSARVDRGGSPLHF. The chain has TRBV20-1 and TRBJ1-6; the match to TRBD1 covers 8 bases. CDR1 and CDR2 from the germline V gene are DFQATT and SNEGSKA (reference sequence). The CDR3 totals 14 residues. V lost 1 base to trimming and J lost 10 bases; unmatched junction nucleotides: 6.